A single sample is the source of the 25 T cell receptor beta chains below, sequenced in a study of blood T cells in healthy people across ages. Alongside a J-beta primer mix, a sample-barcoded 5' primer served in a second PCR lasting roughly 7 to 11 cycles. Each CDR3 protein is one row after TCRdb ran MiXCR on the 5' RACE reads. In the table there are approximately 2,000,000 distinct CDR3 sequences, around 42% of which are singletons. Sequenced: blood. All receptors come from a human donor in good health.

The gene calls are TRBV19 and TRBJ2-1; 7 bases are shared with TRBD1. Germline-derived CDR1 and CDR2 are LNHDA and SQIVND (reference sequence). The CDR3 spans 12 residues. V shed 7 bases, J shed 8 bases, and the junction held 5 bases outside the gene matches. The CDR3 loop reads CASTNRGYEQFF. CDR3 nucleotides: TGTGCCAGTACCAACAGGGGTTATGAGCAGTTCTTC.

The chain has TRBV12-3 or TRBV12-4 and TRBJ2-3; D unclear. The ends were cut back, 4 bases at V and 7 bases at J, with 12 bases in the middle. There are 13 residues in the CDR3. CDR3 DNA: TGTGCCAGCAGTTGGATACACGGCCATACGCAGTATTTT. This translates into CASSWIHGHTQYF.

In nucleotides, the CDR3 is TGTGCCAGCAGCTCGAAACAATGGTGGCGGGGTAACTATGGCTACACCTTC. As protein: CASSSKQWWRGNYGYTF. The rearrangement links TRBV11-2 to TRBJ1-2; D unresolved. Germline V gene data show CDR1 as SGHAT and CDR2 as FQNNGV. The ends were cut back, 4 bases at V and 1 base at J, with 19 bases in the middle. This CDR3 comprises 17 residues.

In DNA, the CDR3 is TGTGCCAGCAGCTTGGGACTAGCGGGGGGCGGGAAGTTCTTC. Its translation is CASSLGLAGGGKFF. The chain employs TRBV7-2 and TRBJ2-1; 15 bases line up with TRBD2. Trimming took 3 bases from V and 14 from J; bases not matched to a gene: 5. There are 14 residues in the CDR3. CDR1 and CDR2 from the germline V gene are SGHTA and FQGNSA.

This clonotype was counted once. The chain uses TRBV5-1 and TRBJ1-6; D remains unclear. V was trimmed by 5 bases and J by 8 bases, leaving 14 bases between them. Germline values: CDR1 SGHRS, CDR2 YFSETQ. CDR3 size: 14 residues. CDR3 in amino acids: CASSLDGRDSPLHF. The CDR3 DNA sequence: TGCGCCAGCAGTTTAGATGGAAGGGATTCACCCCTCCACTTT.

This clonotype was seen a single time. CDR3 nucleotide sequence: TGCGCCAGCAGCCAGACCAGGGTAGACACGCAGTATTTT. It translates to CASSQTRVDTQYF. The chain recombines TRBV4-1 with TRBJ2-3; TRBD1 is a possible D gene (5 bases). Trimming took off 3 bases at V and 9 bases at J, with 13 bases between the two ends. From germline, CDR1 is MGHRA and CDR2 YSYEKL. This CDR3 region has 13 residues.

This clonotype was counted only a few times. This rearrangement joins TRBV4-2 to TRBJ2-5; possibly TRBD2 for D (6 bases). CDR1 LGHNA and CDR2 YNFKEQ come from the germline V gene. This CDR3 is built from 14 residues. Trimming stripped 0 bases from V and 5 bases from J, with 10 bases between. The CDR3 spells CASSQDGGPETQYF. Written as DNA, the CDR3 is TGTGCCAGCAGCCAAGACGGAGGGCCGGAGACCCAGTACTTC.

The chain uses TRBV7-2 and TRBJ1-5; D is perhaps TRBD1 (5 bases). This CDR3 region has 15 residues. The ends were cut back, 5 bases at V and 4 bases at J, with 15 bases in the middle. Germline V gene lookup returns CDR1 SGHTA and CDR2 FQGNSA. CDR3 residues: CASSPTGTNNQPQHF. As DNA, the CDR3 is TGTGCCAGCAGCCCTACCGGGACGAATAATCAGCCCCAGCATTTT.

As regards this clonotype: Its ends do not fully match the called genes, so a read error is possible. The CDR3 DNA reads as TGTGCCAGCAACCAAGAAGGGGCGGGCACGGAATCTAATGAAAAACTGTTTTTT. Translating gives CASNQEGAGTESNEKLFF. The rearrangement uses TRBV3-1 and TRBJ1-4; maybe TRBD1 (5 bases). The CDR3 covers 18 residues. The germline V gene has CDR1 LGHDT and CDR2 YNNKEL (reference sequence).

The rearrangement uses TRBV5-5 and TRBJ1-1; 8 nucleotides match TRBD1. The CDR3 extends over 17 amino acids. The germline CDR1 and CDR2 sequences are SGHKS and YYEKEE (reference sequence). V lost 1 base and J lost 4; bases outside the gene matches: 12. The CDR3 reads CASSLRTGSPGGTEAFF. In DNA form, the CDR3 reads TGTGCCAGCAGCTTGAGGACAGGGTCACCGGGGGGCACTGAAGCTTTCTTT.

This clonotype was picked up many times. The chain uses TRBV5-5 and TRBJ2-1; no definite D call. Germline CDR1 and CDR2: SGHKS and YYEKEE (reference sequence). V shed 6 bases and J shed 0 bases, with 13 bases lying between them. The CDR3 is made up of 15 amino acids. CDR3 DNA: TGTGCCAGCACTAAGGGTATCCACTCCTACAATGAGCAGTTCTTC. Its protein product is CASTKGIHSYNEQFF.

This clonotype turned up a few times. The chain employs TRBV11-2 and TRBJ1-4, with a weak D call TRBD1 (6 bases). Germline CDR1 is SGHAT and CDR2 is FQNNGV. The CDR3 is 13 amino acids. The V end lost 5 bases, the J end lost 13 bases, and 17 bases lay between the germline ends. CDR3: CASSLTPTGRLFF. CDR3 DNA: TGTGCCAGCAGCCTAACCCCTACAGGGAGACTGTTTTTT.

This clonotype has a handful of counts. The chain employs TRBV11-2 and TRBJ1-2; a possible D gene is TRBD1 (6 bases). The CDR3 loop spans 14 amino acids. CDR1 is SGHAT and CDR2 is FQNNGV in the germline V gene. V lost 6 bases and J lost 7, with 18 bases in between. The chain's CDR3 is CASSPNTGFGGYTF. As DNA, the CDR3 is TGTGCCAGCAGTCCTAATACAGGGTTTGGTGGCTACACCTTC.

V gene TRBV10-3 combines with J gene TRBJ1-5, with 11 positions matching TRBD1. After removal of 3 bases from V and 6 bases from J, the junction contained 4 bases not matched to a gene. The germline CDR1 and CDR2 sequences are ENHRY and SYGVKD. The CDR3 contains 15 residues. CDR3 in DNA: TGTGCCATCAGTGATGGACAGGGGGCGGCTCAGCCCCAGCATTTT. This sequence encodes CAISDGQGAAQPQHF.

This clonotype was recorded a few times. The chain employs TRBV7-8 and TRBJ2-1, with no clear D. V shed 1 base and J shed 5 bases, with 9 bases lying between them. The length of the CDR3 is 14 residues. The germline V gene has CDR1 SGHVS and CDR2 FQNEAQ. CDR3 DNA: TGTGCCAGCAGCTTAGTCTCTTTCGACAATGAGCAGTTCTTC. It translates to CASSLVSFDNEQFF.

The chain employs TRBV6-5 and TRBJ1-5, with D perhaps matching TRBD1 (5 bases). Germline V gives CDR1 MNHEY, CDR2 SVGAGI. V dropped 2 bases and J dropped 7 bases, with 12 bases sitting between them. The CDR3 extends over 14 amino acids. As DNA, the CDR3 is TGTGCCAGCAGTTACGTGAAGGGGAGCCAGCCCCAGCATTTT. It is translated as CASSYVKGSQPQHF.

CDR3 DNA sequence: TGTGCCAGCAGCCAGAGGGGGGGACTAGCGGGGGAGTTCTTC. Translated: CASSQRGGLAGEFF. This chain connects TRBV6-1 to TRBJ2-1; 14 positions match TRBD2. V shed 6 bases, J shed 14 bases, and the junction held 9 bases outside the gene matches. Germline-derived CDR1 and CDR2 are MNHNS and SASEGT. This CDR3 region has 14 residues.

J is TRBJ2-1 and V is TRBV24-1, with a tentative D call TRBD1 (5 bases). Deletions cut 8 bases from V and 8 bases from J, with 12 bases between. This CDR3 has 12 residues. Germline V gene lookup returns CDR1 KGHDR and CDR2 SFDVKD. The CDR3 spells CATTSGIDEQFF. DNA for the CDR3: TGTGCCACCACCTCAGGGATCGATGAGCAGTTCTTC.

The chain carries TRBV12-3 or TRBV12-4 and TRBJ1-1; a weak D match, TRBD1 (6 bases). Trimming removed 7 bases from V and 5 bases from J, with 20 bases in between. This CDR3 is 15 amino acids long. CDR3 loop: CASTIVGGSGTEAFF. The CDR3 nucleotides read TGTGCCAGCACCATAGTGGGGGGCAGCGGGACTGAAGCTTTCTTT.

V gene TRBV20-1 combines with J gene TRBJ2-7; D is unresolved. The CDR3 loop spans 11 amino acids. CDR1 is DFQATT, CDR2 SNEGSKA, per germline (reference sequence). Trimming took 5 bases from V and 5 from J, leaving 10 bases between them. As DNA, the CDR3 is TGCAGTGCTTCGCGTCGAAACGAGCAGTACTTC. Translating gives CSASRRNEQYF.

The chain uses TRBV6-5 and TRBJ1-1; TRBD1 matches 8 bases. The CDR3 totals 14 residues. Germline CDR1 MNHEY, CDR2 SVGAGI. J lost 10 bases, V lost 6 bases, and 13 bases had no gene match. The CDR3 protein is CASRTDRGRGSAFF. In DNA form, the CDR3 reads TGTGCCAGCAGGACAGACAGGGGTCGAGGATCAGCTTTCTTT.

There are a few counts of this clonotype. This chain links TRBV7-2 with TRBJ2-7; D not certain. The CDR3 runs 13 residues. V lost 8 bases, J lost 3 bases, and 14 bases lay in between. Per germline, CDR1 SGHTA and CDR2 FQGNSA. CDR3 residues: CASGRDAYYEQYF. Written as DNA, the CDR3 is TGTGCCAGCGGTCGCGACGCCTACTACGAGCAGTACTTC. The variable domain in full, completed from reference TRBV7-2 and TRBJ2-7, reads GAGVSQSPSNKVTEKGKDVELRCDPISGHTALYWYRQSLGQGLEFLIYFQGNSAPDKSGLPSDRFSAERTGGSVSTLTIQRTQQEDSAVYLCASGRDAYYEQYFGPGTRLTVT.

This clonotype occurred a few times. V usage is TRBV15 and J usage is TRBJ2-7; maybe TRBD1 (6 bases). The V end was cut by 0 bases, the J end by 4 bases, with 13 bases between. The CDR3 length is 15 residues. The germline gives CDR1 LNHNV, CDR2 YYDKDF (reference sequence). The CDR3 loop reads CATSRERTALYEQYF. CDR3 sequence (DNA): TGTGCCACCAGCAGAGAACGGACAGCTCTATACGAGCAGTACTTC.

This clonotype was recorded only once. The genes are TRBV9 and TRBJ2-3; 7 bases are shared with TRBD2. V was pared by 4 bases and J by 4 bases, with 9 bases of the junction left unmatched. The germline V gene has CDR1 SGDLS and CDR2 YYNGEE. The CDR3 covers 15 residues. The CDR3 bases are TGTGCCAGCAGCCTAGCCCCTAGCGGCGCAGATACGCAGTATTTT. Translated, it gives CASSLAPSGADTQYF.

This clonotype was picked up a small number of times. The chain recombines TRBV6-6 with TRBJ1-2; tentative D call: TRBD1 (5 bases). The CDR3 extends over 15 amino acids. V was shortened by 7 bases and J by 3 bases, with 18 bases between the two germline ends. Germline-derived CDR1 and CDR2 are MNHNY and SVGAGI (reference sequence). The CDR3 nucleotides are TGTGCCAGCAAGGGACGGGATCAAGTTTACTATGGCTACACCTTC. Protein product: CASKGRDQVYYGYTF.